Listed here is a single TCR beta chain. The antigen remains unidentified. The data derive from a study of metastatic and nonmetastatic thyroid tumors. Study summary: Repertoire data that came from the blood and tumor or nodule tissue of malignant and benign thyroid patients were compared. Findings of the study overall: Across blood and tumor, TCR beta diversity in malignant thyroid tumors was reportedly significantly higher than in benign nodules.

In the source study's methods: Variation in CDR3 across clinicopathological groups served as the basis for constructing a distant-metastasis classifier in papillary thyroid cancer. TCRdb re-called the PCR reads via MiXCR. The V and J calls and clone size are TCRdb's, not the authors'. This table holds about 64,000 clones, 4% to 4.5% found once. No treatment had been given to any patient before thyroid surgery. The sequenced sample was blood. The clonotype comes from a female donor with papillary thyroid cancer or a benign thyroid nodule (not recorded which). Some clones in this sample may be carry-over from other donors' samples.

CDR3 residues: CASNPGLDVNEQFF. The CDR3 region has the DNA TGTGCCAGCAACCCGGGACTAGACGTCAATGAGCAGTTCTTC. The chain joins TRBV6-1 to TRBJ2-1, with 8 bases identical to TRBD2. Trimming at V came to 7 bases and at J to 6 bases, leaving 8 bases not matched to a gene. The CDR3 is made up of 14 amino acids. Germline values: CDR1 MNHNS, CDR2 SASEGT.